Each of the 31 T cell receptor beta chains below was sequenced from the same sample in a study of blood T cells in healthy people across ages. Next came a second PCR, run for roughly 6 to 11 cycles, which used a sample-barcoded 5' primer along with a J-beta primer mix. TCRdb re-called the 5' RACE reads with MiXCR, one entry per CDR3 protein. Here the sample spans about 1,800,000 distinct CDR3 sequences, roughly 27% being singletons. Source material: blood. These receptor sequences come from a woman in her twenties or thirties in good health.

The sample holds a few counts of this clonotype. The V gene is TRBV7-2, the J gene TRBJ2-1; TRBD2 matches at 7 bases. V gave up 8 bases and J gave up 5 bases; unmatched junction bases: 6. The CDR3 runs to 13 residues. Germline loops: CDR1 SGHTA, CDR2 FQGNSA. The CDR3 is CASLAGAHNEQFF. The DNA for the CDR3 is TGTGCCAGCTTGGCGGGAGCCCACAATGAGCAGTTCTTC.

This sequence joins TRBV10-3 and TRBJ2-5; no definite D call. The CDR3 runs 14 residues. Trimming removed 0 bases at V and 2 bases at J, with 7 bases between. CDR1 and CDR2 (germline): ENHRY, SYGVKD. As DNA, the CDR3 is TGTGCCATCAGTGAGTCTGGCTTGCAAGAGACCCAGTACTTC. Translation gives CAISESGLQETQYF.

This clonotype has more than one count but fewer than ten. J is TRBJ2-1 and V is TRBV14, with 9 positions matching TRBD2. Germline V lookup: CDR1 SGHDN, CDR2 FVKESK. The J segment lost 5 bases and the V segment lost 0 bases, leaving 5 bases of the junction unmatched. This CDR3 spans 16 amino acids. CDR3 residues: CASSQELRLADNEQFF. DNA for the CDR3: TGTGCCAGCAGCCAAGAACTGAGACTAGCGGACAATGAGCAGTTCTTC.

In its sample, this clonotype was seen many times. The V and J genes are TRBV6-5 and TRBJ2-5; D is perhaps TRBD2 (5 bases). CDR1 MNHEY and CDR2 SVGAGI come from the germline V gene. The CDR3 length is 12 residues. Between the trimmed V and J ends, which lost 6 bases and 5 bases, there was a span of 10 bases. The CDR3 here is CASSRPGETQYF. CDR3 DNA sequence: TGTGCCAGCAGCCGACCGGGGGAGACCCAGTACTTC.

The V and J genes are TRBV29-1 and TRBJ2-3; D unclear. Germline V CDR1 and CDR2: SQVTM, ANQGSEA. Trimming left V 4 bases short and J 2 bases short, with 10 bases between. The CDR3 extends over 13 amino acids. The CDR3 loop is CSVGGSLTDTQYF. CDR3 in DNA: TGCAGCGTTGGAGGCAGTCTCACAGATACGCAGTATTTT.

There are a few counts of this clonotype. J is TRBJ2-2 and V is TRBV29-1; D may match TRBD1 or TRBD2 (5 bases each). V lost 7 bases to trimming and J lost 7 bases, with 10 bases between them. The CDR3 spans 11 residues. CDR1 is SQVTM and CDR2 is ANQGSEA in the germline V gene. The CDR3 protein is CSGGRSGELFF. The CDR3 bases are TGCAGCGGGGGACGCAGCGGGGAGCTGTTTTTT.

The chain joins TRBV4-1 to TRBJ2-2; D remains unclear. CDR3 length: 17 amino acids. V was shortened by 4 bases and J by 3 bases, with 18 bases between the two germline ends. In germline, CDR1 is MGHRA, CDR2 YSYEKL. CDR3 residues: CASSLPRVVRDTGELFF. The CDR3, as DNA: TGCGCCAGCAGCCTCCCTAGAGTGGTACGCGACACCGGGGAGCTGTTTTTT.

The genes are TRBV10-3 and TRBJ1-2; D is undetermined. The CDR3 loop spans 13 amino acids. Between the trimmed V and J ends, which lost 6 bases and 6 bases, there was a span of 14 bases. CDR1 and CDR2 (germline): ENHRY, SYGVKD. For the CDR3, the DNA is TGTGCCATCAGCGAGGGATCTGCCCATGGCTACACCTTC. Its translation is CAISEGSAHGYTF.

The chain couples TRBV5-1 to TRBJ2-2; D ambiguous. There are 12 residues in the CDR3. Germline lookup yields CDR1 SGHRS and CDR2 YFSETQ. The ends were cut back, 7 bases at V and 6 bases at J, with 10 bases in the middle. The CDR3 region has the DNA TGCGCCAGCCACATCGCGGCCGGGGAGCTGTTTTTT. Translated, it gives CASHIAAGELFF.

This sequence joins TRBV7-2 and TRBJ2-3; D is perhaps TRBD1 (5 bases). This CDR3 contains 17 residues. Germline assignment: CDR1 SGHTA and CDR2 FQGNSA. Deletions cut 5 bases from V and 0 bases from J, with 18 bases between. In nucleotides, the CDR3 is TGTGCCAGCAGCGAGAGATGGACACCAAGTAGCACAGATACGCAGTATTTT. Amino acid sequence: CASSERWTPSSTDTQYF.

The V and J genes are TRBV9 and TRBJ2-5; 8 bases align to TRBD1. J gave up 5 bases and V 4 bases, and 7 bases lay outside the gene matches. Germline CDR1 reads SGDLS; CDR2 reads YYNGEE. The CDR3 has 14 residues. The CDR3 DNA is TGTGCCAGCAGCTTTCAGGGGGCCCATGAGACCCAGTACTTC. It yields the protein CASSFQGAHETQYF.

This chain uses TRBV5-1 with TRBJ2-7, with 10 positions matching TRBD1. The V segment lost 0 bases and the J segment 11 bases; nucleotides outside the gene matches: 2. The CDR3 runs to 12 residues. Looked up from germline, CDR1 is SGHRS and CDR2 is YFSETQ. CDR3 DNA sequence: TGCGCCAGCAGCTTGGACGGGACAGGGGAGTACTTC. Its protein is CASSLDGTGEYF. Filled out from reference TRBV5-1 and TRBJ2-7, the complete variable domain reads KAGVTQTPRYLIKTRGQQVTLSCSPISGHRSVSWYQQTPGQGLQFLFEYFSETQRNKGNFPGRFSGRQFSNSRSEMNVSTLELGDSALYLCASSLDGTGEYFGPGTRLTVT.

V gene TRBV20-1 combines with J gene TRBJ1-6; the D is unclear. There are 14 residues in the CDR3. Germline CDR1 reads DFQATT; CDR2 reads SNEGSKA (reference sequence). Trimming took 0 bases from V and 7 from J, leaving 10 bases between them. CDR3 DNA sequence: TGCAGTGCTAGAGATCCCTTGCCCAATTCACCCCTCCACTTT. It codes for CSARDPLPNSPLHF.

The chain has TRBV7-9 and TRBJ2-7; tentative D call: TRBD2 (5 bases). The CDR3 extends over 15 amino acids. The germline CDR1 and CDR2 sequences are SEHNR and FQNEAQ (reference sequence). With 1 base removed from V and 1 base from J, the gap between germline ends came to 11 bases. Here the CDR3 DNA reads TGTGCCAGCAGCTTAGGGTTCGGGGAATCCTACGAGCAGTACTTC. It is translated as CASSLGFGESYEQYF.

Only a few counts were recorded for this clonotype. The chain carries TRBV5-1 and TRBJ2-7; 7 nucleotides align to TRBD2. Germline V gene sequence: CDR1 SGHRS, CDR2 YFSETQ. V lost 5 bases, J lost 3 bases, and 5 bases stayed unmatched. This CDR3 spans 13 amino acids. CDR3 DNA sequence: TGCGCCAGCAGGGCTAGCGGCAACTACGAGCAGTACTTC. Translating gives CASRASGNYEQYF.

The genes are TRBV11-2 and TRBJ2-4; no firm D call. The J call is uncertain, as TRBJ2-7 better fits the DNA end. CDR3 length: 15 residues. The germline CDR1 and CDR2 sequences are SGHAT and FQNNGV. The CDR3, as DNA: TGTGCCAGCAGCTTAGGGCATATTTCCCTCTACGAGCAGTACTTC. Translating gives CASSLGHISLYEQYF.

The sample holds a few counts of this clonotype. The chain is built from TRBV18 and TRBJ1-2, with D hard to call. V lost 3 bases and J 6 bases, leaving 20 bases between the germline ends. The CDR3 totals 16 residues. CDR1 is KGHSH and CDR2 is LQKENI in the germline V gene. CDR3 sequence (DNA): TGTGCCAGCTCACCCTATCAGGAGTGGCAAAGGGATGGCTACACCTTC. It specifies CASSPYQEWQRDGYTF.

V is TRBV30 and J is TRBJ2-7, with no clear D. The V and J ends lost 5 bases and 6 bases respectively, with 11 bases between them. The length of the CDR3 is 11 residues. CDR1 GTSNPN and CDR2 SVGIG come from the germline V gene (reference sequence). The CDR3 nucleotides read TGTGCCTGGGCCCGGTTGGGCGAGCAGTACTTC. It codes for CAWARLGEQYF.

This clonotype was counted between two and nine times. This rearrangement joins TRBV4-1 to TRBJ2-5; possibly TRBD2 for D (6 bases). The CDR3 runs to 13 residues. Germline V lookup: CDR1 MGHRA, CDR2 YSYEKL. V lost 0 bases and J lost 8, with 10 bases in between. The CDR3 DNA reads TGCGCCAGCAGCCAAGAGGTTAGCGGAACCCAGTACTTC. Translation gives CASSQEVSGTQYF.

J is TRBJ1-6 and V is TRBV28; TRBD1 is a possible D gene (5 bases). Trimming removed 5 bases from V and 5 bases from J, with 19 bases in between. The CDR3 covers 17 residues. From germline, CDR1 is MDHEN and CDR2 SYDVKM. This CDR3 is CASSPKTARRNNSPLHF. In DNA form, the CDR3 reads TGTGCCAGCAGTCCTAAGACAGCCCGAAGAAATAATTCACCCCTCCACTTT. The whole variable domain, filled in from reference TRBV28 and TRBJ1-6, reads DVKVTQSSRYLVKRTGEKVFLECVQDMDHENMFWYRQDPGLGLRLIYFSYDVKMKEKGDIPEGYSVSREKKERFSLILESASTNQTSMYLCASSPKTARRNNSPLHFGNGTRLTVT.

This clonotype was seen a handful of times. J is TRBJ2-1 and V is TRBV5-1; D tentatively reads TRBD1 or TRBD2 (5 bases each). The ends were cut back, 4 bases at V and 9 bases at J, with 14 bases in the middle. CDR3 size: 13 residues. The germline gives CDR1 SGHRS, CDR2 YFSETQ. The CDR3 is CASSPGPEPEQFF. Here the CDR3 DNA reads TGCGCCAGCAGCCCGGGACCCGAACCTGAGCAGTTCTTC. Using reference TRBV5-1 and TRBJ2-1 for the parts outside the CDR3, the full variable domain is KAGVTQTPRYLIKTRGQQVTLSCSPISGHRSVSWYQQTPGQGLQFLFEYFSETQRNKGNFPGRFSGRQFSNSRSEMNVSTLELGDSALYLCASSPGPEPEQFFGPGTRLTVL.

J is TRBJ1-4 and V is TRBV28; weak D call: TRBD1 (5 bases). This CDR3 is built from 13 residues. The germline gives CDR1 MDHEN, CDR2 SYDVKM. Trimming stripped 5 bases from V and 11 bases from J, with 15 bases between. CDR3 nucleotides: TGTGCCAGCAGTCTGGAGACAGTCCGCAAACTGTTTTTT. It yields the protein CASSLETVRKLFF.

V usage is TRBV5-1 and J usage is TRBJ2-1, with 12 bases matching TRBD2. Germline CDR1 is SGHRS and CDR2 is YFSETQ. The V gene end was trimmed by 7 bases and the J gene end by 5 bases; junction bases not matched to a gene: 7. The CDR3 is 15 residues long. The CDR3 protein is CASGYLAGGHNEQFF. The CDR3 nucleotides read TGCGCCAGCGGCTACCTAGCGGGGGGGCACAATGAGCAGTTCTTC.

This rearrangement joins TRBV30 to TRBJ1-5, with unresolved D. Germline V gives CDR1 GTSNPN, CDR2 SVGIG (reference sequence). This CDR3 is built from 13 residues. The V gene lost 1 base and the J gene lost 3 bases, with 7 bases spanning the gap. CDR3 in DNA: TGTGCCTGGAGTGGGTCTTCCAATCAGCCCCAGCATTTT. Encoded protein: CAWSGSSNQPQHF.

This clonotype was seen more than once but under ten times. The junction shows a germline mismatch at one end, possibly a read error. The rearrangement links TRBV12-3 or TRBV12-4 to TRBJ2-4; D is perhaps TRBD2 (5 bases). The CDR3 is 14 amino acids. For the CDR3, the DNA is TGTGCCAGCAGTTTAAGAGGGAACGTAGACATTCGGTACTTC. Protein product: CASSLRGNVDIRYF.

This chain connects TRBV7-6 to TRBJ2-1; 9 positions match TRBD2. The CDR3 is 17 residues long. Germline CDR1 is SGHVS and CDR2 is FNYEAQ. The trim removed 4 bases at V and 6 bases at J, leaving 13 bases unmatched. The CDR3 coding sequence is TGTGCCAGCAGCTCCTTAGGGACTAGCAACATGGTCAATGAGCAGTTCTTC. It specifies CASSSLGTSNMVNEQFF.

This sequence joins TRBV12-5 and TRBJ2-3; TRBD2 aligns across 10 bases. The J segment lost 3 bases and the V segment lost 5 bases, leaving 5 bases of the junction unmatched. This CDR3 region has 15 residues. From germline, CDR1 is LGHNT and CDR2 FRNRAP. The DNA for the CDR3 is TGTGCTAGTGGTCAGGGACTAGCGCCTACAGATACGCAGTATTTT. This codes for CASGQGLAPTDTQYF. Full variable domain (outside the CDR3, taken from reference TRBV12-5 and TRBJ2-3): DARVTQTPRHKVTEMGQEVTMRCQPILGHNTVFWYRQTMMQGLELLAYFRNRAPLDDSGMPKDRFSAEMPDATLATLKIQPSEPRDSAVYFCASGQGLAPTDTQYFGPGTRLTVL.

In the case of this clonotype: With a much larger clone just one base away, this may be a read error. This sequence joins TRBV29-1 and TRBJ2-4; no firm D call. TRBJ2-5 matches the DNA end more closely, so the J call is doubtful. This CDR3 comprises 12 residues. In germline, CDR1 is SQVTM, CDR2 ANQGSEA. The CDR3 DNA follows: TGCAGCGGTGAGGATGAGAAGGAGACCCAGTACTTC. Amino acids: CSGEDEKETQYF.

This clonotype appeared a few times. The chain recombines TRBV2 with TRBJ2-4; 8 bases agree with TRBD1. Unmatched junction bases numbered 11, after V lost 10 bases and J lost 0 bases. The length of the CDR3 is 16 residues. Germline lookup yields CDR1 SNHLY and CDR2 FYNNEI. The DNA of the CDR3 is TGTGCCACCACACCCTGGGGACAGGAAGCCAAAAACATTCAGTACTTC. Its translation: CATTPWGQEAKNIQYF.

Remarks on this clonotype: At one end, the junction sequence differs from germline, possibly due to a read error. The rearrangement links TRBV5-6 to TRBJ2-2; 15 nucleotides agree with TRBD2. The CDR3 is made up of 20 amino acids. Germline V gene data show CDR1 as SGHDT and CDR2 as YYEEEE. The CDR3 protein is CASSLVGTSGGTRNTGERFF. The CDR3 nucleotides are TGTGCCAGCAGCTTGGTGGGGACTAGCGGGGGGACGAGAAACACCGGGGAGCGGTTTTTT.

This clonotype came up a few times. This chain links TRBV12-3 or TRBV12-4 with TRBJ2-3; TRBD1 matches 7 bases. The CDR3 is 14 amino acids. J gave up 8 bases and V 5 bases, and 10 bases lay outside the gene matches. CDR3 bases: TGTGCCAGCAGTCCCGGACAGGTTCGGGCTACGCAGTATTTT. Encoded protein: CASSPGQVRATQYF.